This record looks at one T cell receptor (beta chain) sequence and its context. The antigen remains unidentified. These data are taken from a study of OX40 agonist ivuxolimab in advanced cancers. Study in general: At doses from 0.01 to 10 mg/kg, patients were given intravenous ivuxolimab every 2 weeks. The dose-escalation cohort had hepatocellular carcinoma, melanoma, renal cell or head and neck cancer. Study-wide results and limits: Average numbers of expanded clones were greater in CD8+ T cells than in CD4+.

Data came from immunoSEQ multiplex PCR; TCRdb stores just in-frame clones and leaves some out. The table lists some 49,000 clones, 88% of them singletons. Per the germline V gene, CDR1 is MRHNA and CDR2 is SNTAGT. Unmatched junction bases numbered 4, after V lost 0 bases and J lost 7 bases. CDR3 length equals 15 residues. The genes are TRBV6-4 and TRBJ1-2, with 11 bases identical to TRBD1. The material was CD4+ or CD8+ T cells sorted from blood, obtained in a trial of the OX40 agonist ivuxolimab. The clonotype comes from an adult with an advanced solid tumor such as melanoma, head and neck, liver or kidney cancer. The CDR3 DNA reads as TGTGCCAGCAGTGACTCTGGGACAGGGGGTGGTGGCTACACCTTC. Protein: CASSDSGTGGGGYTF.